One sample yielded the 27 T cell receptor beta chains listed below, sequenced in a study of blood T cell repertoires in COVID-19. The table came from immunoSEQ multiplex PCR; TCRdb's copy has only in-frame clones and leaves some out. The data contain under 300,000 clones, roughly 85% of them singletons. Source material: peripheral blood. The source of these receptors is a human donor in a cohort sampled during active COVID-19.

This chain joins TRBV24-1 and TRBJ2-3; tentative D call: TRBD2 (5 bases). Germline CDR1 is KGHDR and CDR2 is SFDVKD. Trimming removed 4 bases at V and 2 bases at J, with 12 bases between. The CDR3 totals 15 residues. In DNA, the CDR3 is TGTGCCACCAGTGACCCCCGGCGGGCCACAGATACGCAGTATTTT. Translation: CATSDPRRATDTQYF.

The chain links TRBV11-2 to TRBJ2-7; weak D call: TRBD1 (5 bases). Between the trimmed V and J ends, which lost 2 bases and 6 bases, there was a span of 5 bases. The germline gives CDR1 SGHAT, CDR2 FQNNGV. CDR3 length equals 11 residues. The CDR3 DNA reads as TGTGCCAGCAGCTTAAGGGGCGAGCAGTACTTC. It translates to CASSLRGEQYF. The variable domain in full, with the rest retrieved from reference TRBV11-2 and TRBJ2-7, is EAGVAQSPRYKIIEKRQSVAFWCNPISGHATLYWYQQILGQGPKLLIQFQNNGVVDDSQLPKDRFSAERLKGVDSTLKIQPAKLEDSAVYLCASSLRGEQYFGPGTRLTVT.

The chain uses TRBV30 and TRBJ1-6, with D possibly being TRBD1 (6 bases). CDR3 length: 17 amino acids. Germline CDR1 is GTSNPN and CDR2 is SVGIG (reference sequence). V gave up 0 bases and J gave up 6 bases, with 18 bases separating them. CDR3 sequence reads: CAWSVGSGVPSNSPLHF. In nucleotides, the CDR3 is TGTGCCTGGAGTGTAGGCTCAGGGGTCCCTTCTAATTCACCCCTCCACTTT.

The chain links TRBV4-3 to TRBJ1-3; the D is unclear. Germline V gives CDR1 LGHNA, CDR2 YSLEER. The CDR3 is made up of 15 amino acids. Deletions cut 2 bases from V and 2 bases from J, with 10 bases between. CDR3 residues: CASSQYYLTGNTIYF. CDR3 DNA: TGCGCCAGCAGCCAATATTATCTAACTGGAAACACCATATATTTT.

The chain recombines TRBV5-8 with TRBJ1-2, with TRBD1 matching over 7 bases. Germline trimming cut 7 bases from V and 1 base from J; bases unmatched to any gene: 13. CDR1 is SGHTS, CDR2 YDEGEE, per germline. This CDR3 region has 16 residues. CDR3 in DNA: TGTGCCAGCTCGACAGGGAAAAGGAAGATTAACTATGGCTACACCTTC. It codes for CASSTGKRKINYGYTF.

This chain joins TRBV18 and TRBJ2-1, with TRBD2 matching over 9 bases. CDR3 size: 16 residues. CDR1 KGHSH and CDR2 LQKENI come from the germline V gene. Trimming took 1 base from V and 8 from J; bases not matched to a gene: 9. CDR3 in DNA: TGTGCCAGCTCACCACTAGCGGGAGCATTAATCGATGAGCAGTTCTTC. Its translation is CASSPLAGALIDEQFF.

This clone was recorded only once. The V and J genes are TRBV6-2 or TRBV6-3 and TRBJ2-1, with unresolved D. The CDR3 is 12 amino acids. V shed 4 bases and J shed 7 bases, with 8 bases lying between them. The germline CDR1 and CDR2 sequences are MNHEY and SVGEGT. This CDR3 reads CASSFGQNEQFF. CDR3 coding DNA: TGTGCCAGCAGTTTTGGGCAAAATGAGCAGTTCTTC.

The rearrangement uses TRBV27 and TRBJ2-2; D might be TRBD1 (5 bases). The CDR3 consists of 15 residues. Trimming pared 5 bases from V and 0 bases from J, leaving 10 bases between. Germline CDR1 MNHEY, CDR2 SMNVEV (reference sequence). CDR3 residues: CASSKTVTNTGELFF. The CDR3 DNA follows: TGTGCCAGCAGTAAGACAGTCACGAACACCGGGGAGCTGTTTTTT.

The chain uses TRBV19 and TRBJ2-2, with TRBD1 matching 7 bases. The CDR3 loop spans 15 amino acids. Germline assignment: CDR1 LNHDA and CDR2 SQIVND (reference sequence). The V segment lost 2 bases and the J segment 4 bases; nucleotides outside the gene matches: 4. CDR3 residues: CASSISPGGTGELFF. The CDR3 nucleotides are TGTGCCAGTAGTATATCCCCAGGGGGCACCGGGGAGCTGTTTTTT.

The rearrangement joins TRBV12-3 or TRBV12-4 to TRBJ2-1; tentative D call: TRBD2 (6 bases). V dropped 0 bases and J dropped 9 bases, with 9 bases sitting between them. The CDR3 is made up of 13 amino acids. The CDR3 nucleotides read TGTGCCAGCAGTTTAGCTTCGGGAGTTGAGCAGTTCTTC. As protein: CASSLASGVEQFF.

Many counts were recorded for this clone. This chain joins TRBV18 and TRBJ2-3; possibly TRBD2 for D (5 bases). CDR3 length: 15 amino acids. Germline values: CDR1 KGHSH, CDR2 LQKENI. V was shortened by 8 bases and J by 0 bases, with 15 bases between the two germline ends. In nucleotides, the CDR3 is TGTGCCAGCGCACGGACGGGATCGAGCACAGATACGCAGTATTTT. Protein product: CASARTGSSTDTQYF.

The genes are TRBV12-1 and TRBJ2-7; TRBD2, the table's D call, lacks a check against the DNA. TRBV12-1 is labeled a pseudogene. The CDR3 covers 19 residues. CDR3 in amino acids: CASSFPPRGAGDGSYEQYF. Here the CDR3 DNA reads TGTGCCAGCAGTTTTCCCCCACGGGGAGCGGGAGATGGCTCCTACGAGCAGTACTTC.

This chain uses TRBV29-1 with TRBJ2-5; weak D call: TRBD2 (5 bases). Germline CDR1 reads SQVTM; CDR2 reads ANQGSEA. The length of the CDR3 is 10 residues. Trimming took off 4 bases at V and 5 bases at J, with 5 bases between the two ends. The CDR3 bases are TGCAGCGTTGGGAGGGAGACCCAGTACTTC. This gives the protein CSVGRETQYF.

This clone is a singleton in its sample. This chain joins TRBV6-5 and TRBJ2-1; TRBD2 is a possible D gene (6 bases). Germline CDR1 and CDR2: MNHEY and SVGAGI. CDR3 length: 14 amino acids. Trimming left V 6 bases short and J 0 bases short, with 9 bases between. This CDR3 reads CASRREGSYNEQFF. The CDR3, as DNA: TGTGCCAGCAGGCGGGAAGGCTCCTACAATGAGCAGTTCTTC.

This clone appeared once. The chain combines TRBV2 with TRBJ2-7; 8 nucleotides match TRBD2. CDR1 is SNHLY, CDR2 FYNNEI, per germline. The CDR3 consists of 12 residues. The V and J ends lost 8 bases and 1 base, in that order; junction bases with no gene match: 1. The chain's CDR3 is CASERESYEQYF. CDR3 nucleotides: TGTGCCAGCGAGCGGGAGTCCTACGAGCAGTACTTC.

The table lists this clone with a count of one. V is TRBV27 and J is TRBJ2-1; 8 bases map to TRBD2. CDR1 and CDR2 (germline): MNHEY, SMNVEV (reference sequence). The CDR3 runs to 13 residues. The ends lost 8 bases at V and 6 bases at J; junction bases unmatched: 6. The CDR3 loop reads CASGTRRSNEQFF. The CDR3 coding sequence is TGTGCCAGCGGGACTAGAAGGAGCAATGAGCAGTTCTTC.

This clone has just a few counts. The J gene is TRBJ2-2, the V gene TRBV6-5; D is perhaps TRBD1 (6 bases). This CDR3 has 13 amino acids. The germline V gene encodes CDR1 MNHEY and CDR2 SVGAGI. V lost 6 bases, J lost 5 bases, and 10 bases lay in between. The CDR3 here is CASSLDRTGELFF. The CDR3, as DNA: TGTGCCAGCAGCCTCGACAGGACCGGGGAGCTGTTTTTT.

CDR3 protein: CASSMRQENYGYTF. The CDR3 bases are TGTGCCAGCAGCATGAGACAGGAAAACTATGGCTACACCTTC. This chain connects TRBV21-1 to TRBJ1-2; the DNA was not used to check the table's D call, TRBD1. TRBV21-1 is described as a pseudogene. This CDR3 is 14 amino acids long.

The chain couples TRBV6-5 to TRBJ1-1, with TRBD1 matching over 8 bases. The CDR3 consists of 13 residues. Germline V gene data show CDR1 as MNHEY and CDR2 as SVGAGI. Trimming at V came to 6 bases and at J to 7 bases, leaving 7 bases not matched to a gene. CDR3 sequence: CASRIGQGDEAFF. The CDR3 coding sequence is TGTGCCAGCAGGATTGGACAGGGTGATGAAGCTTTCTTT.

The chain employs TRBV4-2 and TRBJ2-1; TRBD2 matches at 12 bases. This CDR3 has 17 residues. V lost 3 bases, J lost 4 bases, and 7 bases stayed unmatched. Germline V CDR1 and CDR2: LGHNA, YNFKEQ. CDR3 region: CASSHLWTSGNYNEQFF. CDR3 DNA: TGTGCCAGCAGCCACTTATGGACTAGCGGGAATTACAATGAGCAGTTCTTC.

In DNA, the CDR3 is TGTGCCAGCAGCTTGGTCCCACTTGCGCAGTATTTT. This translates into CASSLVPLAQYF. The chain has TRBV5-6 and TRBJ2-3; D gene ambiguous. The CDR3 extends over 12 amino acids. The germline V gene has CDR1 SGHDT and CDR2 YYEEEE. The ends were cut back, 0 bases at V and 10 bases at J, with 9 bases in the middle.

The V and J genes are TRBV19 and TRBJ2-3; unclear D gene. V was clipped by 1 base and J by 8 bases, with 19 bases between them. This CDR3 has 16 residues. The germline V gene has CDR1 LNHDA and CDR2 SQIVND (reference sequence). The CDR3 loop reads CASSIGGGRYVGTQYF. CDR3 in DNA: TGTGCCAGTAGTATAGGTGGCGGCAGATATGTTGGTACGCAGTATTTT.

This chain joins TRBV7-9 and TRBJ2-5; the D gene is possibly TRBD2 (5 bases). Trimming removed 0 bases at V and 0 bases at J, with 11 bases between. Germline lookup yields CDR1 SEHNR and CDR2 FQNEAQ (reference sequence). The CDR3 is 16 amino acids. CDR3 nucleotides: TGTGCCAGCAGCTTAGCGGGAGTCGGGTACCAAGAGACCCAGTACTTC. Translation: CASSLAGVGYQETQYF.

V usage is TRBV7-2 and J usage is TRBJ2-1; 7 bases match TRBD1. With V trimmed by 4 bases and J by 6 bases, 9 bases remained unmatched. From germline, CDR1 is SGHTA and CDR2 FQGNSA. The CDR3 is 15 residues long. In DNA, the CDR3 is TGTGCCAGCAGCTCCCGACAGGGTAATTTCAATGAGCAGTTCTTC. Protein product: CASSSRQGNFNEQFF.

This chain's CDR3 is CASSIIDSTNEQFF. The CDR3 DNA reads as TGTGCCAGTAGTATTATCGACAGCACCAATGAGCAGTTCTTC. The rearrangement uses TRBV19 and TRBJ2-1; D might be TRBD1 (5 bases). Germline V CDR1 and CDR2: LNHDA, SQIVND (reference sequence). The CDR3 has 14 amino acids. V was clipped by 3 bases and J by 6 bases, with 12 bases between them.

The chain joins TRBV5-4 to TRBJ1-1, with no clear D. Germline loops: CDR1 SGHNT, CDR2 YYREEE (reference sequence). Deletions cut 0 bases from V and 0 bases from J, with 9 bases between. CDR3 length equals 15 residues. The CDR3 sequence: CASSLVGVVNTEAFF. The CDR3 nucleotides read TGTGCCAGCAGCTTGGTCGGGGTGGTGAACACTGAAGCTTTCTTT.

This sequence joins TRBV5-1 and TRBJ1-2; D is perhaps TRBD1 (5 bases). Trimming removed 4 bases at V and 2 bases at J, with 21 bases between. The CDR3 is 17 amino acids. Per the germline V gene, CDR1 is SGHRS and CDR2 is YFSETQ. As DNA, the CDR3 is TGCGCCAGCAGCCCCCGCGCGGGGGTTCAGCGCAACTATGGCTACACCTTC. Amino acid sequence: CASSPRAGVQRNYGYTF.